The next 14 T cell receptor beta chains were all read from a single sample in a study of tissue T cells after allogeneic stem cell transplantation. Assay: immunoSEQ multiplex PCR; the TCRdb copy retains only in-frame clones and omits some. This sample has some 5,800 clones; approximately 59% occur once, and the top ten carry 20% to 25%. Specimen: tissue from the jejunum, collected at autopsy. The receptor source for this set is a male donor older than 55 with lung cancer.

The chain joins TRBV5-4 to TRBJ2-5, with 7 bases lining up with TRBD2. Unmatched junction bases numbered 1, after V lost 1 base and J lost 4 bases. Germline lookup yields CDR1 SGHNT and CDR2 YYREEE (reference sequence). The CDR3 has 13 amino acids. DNA of the CDR3: TGTGCCAGCAGCTTGCAGCGGGGAGAGACCCAGTACTTC. Its translation: CASSLQRGETQYF.

The chain is built from TRBV19 and TRBJ2-5; TRBD2 is a possible D gene (6 bases). Between the trimmed V and J ends, which lost 3 bases and 3 bases, there was a span of 8 bases. The CDR3 runs to 13 residues. Germline-derived CDR1 and CDR2 are LNHDA and SQIVND (reference sequence). The CDR3: CASSMTSKETQYF. The CDR3 nucleotides read TGTGCCAGTAGTATGACTAGTAAAGAGACCCAGTACTTC.

The rearrangement links TRBV5-4 to TRBJ2-7; 9 bases line up with TRBD2. Germline-derived CDR1 and CDR2 are SGHNT and YYREEE (reference sequence). J gave up 2 bases and V 1 base, and 7 bases lay outside the gene matches. The CDR3 is 16 residues long. CDR3 nucleotide sequence: TGTGCCAGCAGCTTGAAAAGCGGGAGGTTTGCCTACGAGCAGTACTTC. Its translation: CASSLKSGRFAYEQYF.

The chain links TRBV2 to TRBJ2-2; TRBD1 is a possible D gene (5 bases). Trimming took off 6 bases at V and 1 base at J, with 6 bases between the two ends. The CDR3 is 13 amino acids. Germline CDR1 reads SNHLY; CDR2 reads FYNNEI. CDR3 coding DNA: TGTGCCAGCAGCACAGGGAACACCGGGGAGCTGTTTTTT. This encodes CASSTGNTGELFF. Combining the CDR3 with reference TRBV2 and TRBJ2-2 gives the whole variable domain EPEVTQTPSHQVTQMGQEVILRCVPISNHLYFYWYRQILGQKVEFLVSFYNNEISEKSEIFDDQFSVERPDGSNFTLKIRSTKLEDSAMYFCASSTGNTGELFFGEGSRLTVL.

This clone was detected a few times. The CDR3 here is CASSLRHWGEHEQYF. CDR3 nucleotide sequence: TGTGCCAGCAGCTTACGACACTGGGGCGAACACGAGCAGTACTTC. The rearrangement uses TRBV5-5 and TRBJ2-7; tentative D call: TRBD1 (5 bases). CDR1 is SGHKS and CDR2 is YYEKEE in the germline V gene (reference sequence). V dropped 2 bases and J dropped 5 bases, with 17 bases sitting between them. The CDR3 totals 15 residues.

This chain connects TRBV10-1 to TRBJ2-7, with D possibly being TRBD2 (6 bases). Trimming took 5 bases from V and 2 from J, leaving 10 bases between them. CDR1 is WNHNN and CDR2 is SYGVQD in the germline V gene (reference sequence). This CDR3 is 13 amino acids long. The CDR3 coding sequence is TGCGCCAGCAGTCCGCGGGGCCCCTACGAGCAGTACTTC. This codes for CASSPRGPYEQYF.

This clone is a singleton in its sample. The chain joins TRBV12-5 to TRBJ2-5; D is ambiguous. The CDR3 extends over 14 amino acids. Germline V gene sequence: CDR1 LGHNT, CDR2 FRNRAP. Trimming removed 4 bases from V and 7 bases from J, with 16 bases in between. CDR3 in DNA: TGTGCTAGTGGTTCGACACCCTCCACTGGGACCCAGTACTTC. Protein: CASGSTPSTGTQYF.

This clone is medium-sized by share. The rearrangement uses TRBV9 and TRBJ1-5, with D unresolved. CDR3 length: 14 amino acids. Germline-derived CDR1 and CDR2 are SGDLS and YYNGEE. Trimming cost V 4 bases and J 2 bases, with 10 bases left between them. The CDR3 spells CASSRGVGNQPQHF. Written as DNA, the CDR3 is TGTGCCAGCAGCCGTGGGGTTGGCAATCAGCCCCAGCATTTT.

The CDR3 spells CASSLYGYTF. DNA for the CDR3: TGCGCCAGCTCCCTCTATGGCTACACCTTC. The chain carries TRBV10-1 and TRBJ1-2; D remains unclear. Germline V gene data show CDR1 as WNHNN and CDR2 as SYGVQD (reference sequence). This CDR3 is 10 amino acids long. V was shortened by 8 bases and J by 4 bases, with 5 bases between the two germline ends.

The rearrangement links TRBV2 to TRBJ2-2, with 13 bases matching TRBD2. This CDR3 has 16 amino acids. CDR1 SNHLY and CDR2 FYNNEI come from the germline V gene. V was pared by 7 bases and J by 6 bases, with 8 bases of the junction left unmatched. The CDR3, as DNA: TGTGCCAGCACCCGGGGGGGACTAGCGGGACCCGGGGAGCTGTTTTTT. This encodes CASTRGGLAGPGELFF. The variable domain in full, with the rest retrieved from reference TRBV2 and TRBJ2-2, is EPEVTQTPSHQVTQMGQEVILRCVPISNHLYFYWYRQILGQKVEFLVSFYNNEISEKSEIFDDQFSVERPDGSNFTLKIRSTKLEDSAMYFCASTRGGLAGPGELFFGEGSRLTVL.

The genes are TRBV28 and TRBJ1-1; D might be TRBD1 (6 bases). The CDR3 contains 13 residues. Germline lookup yields CDR1 MDHEN and CDR2 SYDVKM. With 7 bases removed from V and 0 bases from J, the gap between germline ends came to 9 bases. Written as DNA, the CDR3 is TGTGCCAGCACCCAGGGGTTGAACACTGAAGCTTTCTTT. It codes for CASTQGLNTEAFF.

This clone turned up a few times. The V and J genes are TRBV7-3 and TRBJ2-2, with TRBD1 as a possible D gene (5 bases). The CDR3 loop spans 15 amino acids. V gave up 2 bases and J gave up 0 bases, with 7 bases separating them. Germline V gene lookup returns CDR1 SGHTA and CDR2 FQGTGA. The chain's CDR3 is CASSLSGTNTGELFF. Here the CDR3 DNA reads TGTGCCAGCAGCTTATCAGGGACGAACACCGGGGAGCTGTTTTTT. Supplemented by reference TRBV7-3 and TRBJ2-2, the full variable domain reads GAGVSQTPSNKVTEKGKYVELRCDPISGHTALYWYRQSLGQGPEFLIYFQGTGAADDSGLPNDRFFAVRPEGSVSTLKIQRTERGDSAVYLCASSLSGTNTGELFFGEGSRLTVL.

The chain has TRBV14 and TRBJ1-2; D not certain. The CDR3 has 11 amino acids. V was cut by 6 bases and J by 3 bases, with 5 bases left in between. The V gene's germline CDR1 is SGHDN and CDR2 FVKESK. CDR3: CASSLYYGYTF. Here the CDR3 DNA reads TGTGCCAGCAGTCTTTACTATGGCTACACCTTC.

This chain connects TRBV28 to TRBJ1-6, with 8 bases matching TRBD1. Germline V gives CDR1 MDHEN, CDR2 SYDVKM. Unmatched junction bases numbered 9, after V lost 5 bases and J lost 9 bases. The CDR3 extends over 15 amino acids. CDR3 in amino acids: CASSLEDREGSPLHF. The CDR3 nucleotides are TGTGCCAGCAGTCTAGAGGACAGGGAGGGTTCACCCCTCCACTTT.